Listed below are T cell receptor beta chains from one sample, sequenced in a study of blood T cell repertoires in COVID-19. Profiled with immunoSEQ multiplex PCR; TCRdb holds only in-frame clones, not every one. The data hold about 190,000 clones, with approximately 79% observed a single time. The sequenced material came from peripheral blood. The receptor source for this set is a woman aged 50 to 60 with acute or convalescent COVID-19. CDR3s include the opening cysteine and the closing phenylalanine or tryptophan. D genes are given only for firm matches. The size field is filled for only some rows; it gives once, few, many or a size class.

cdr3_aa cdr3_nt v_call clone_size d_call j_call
CASSRTGGGTETQYF TGCGCCAGCAGCCGTACAGGGGGGGGCACGGAGACCCAGTACTTC TRBV4-3 NA NA TRBJ2-5
CASSVGGDSTYEQYF TGTGCCAGCAGCGTAGGAGGCGACTCAACCTACGAGCAGTACTTC TRBV9 NA NA TRBJ2-7
CASSLRTGSHEQYF TGTGCCAGCAGCTTGAGGACAGGGAGCCACGAGCAGTACTTC TRBV5-4 NA TRBD1 TRBJ2-7
CASTTGVGQPQHF TGTGCCAGCACCACGGGAGTAGGTCAGCCCCAGCATTTT TRBV6-5 NA NA TRBJ1-5
CASRWAGWNEQFF TGTGCCAGCAGGTGGGCAGGGTGGAATGAGCAGTTCTTC TRBV2 few NA TRBJ2-1
CASSEFRTGGLDEQYF TGTGCCAGCAGTGAATTCCGGACAGGGGGCTTGGACGAGCAGTACTTC TRBV6-1 once TRBD1 TRBJ2-7
CASSLYSGDTGELFF TGTGCCAGCAGCTTATATTCGGGGGACACCGGGGAGCTGTTTTTT TRBV11-3 NA NA TRBJ2-2
CASRETPLPLSPLHF TGTGCCAGCAGGGAGACTCCCTTGCCCCTATCACCCCTCCACTTT TRBV2 few NA TRBJ1-6
CASVDSSYNEQFF TGTGCCAGCGTGGACAGCTCCTACAATGAGCAGTTCTTC TRBV28 few NA TRBJ2-1
CASSPGTGLNYGYTF TGCGCCAGCAGCCCCGGGACAGGGCTTAACTATGGCTACACCTTC TRBV10-1 NA TRBD1 TRBJ1-2
CASSYRLAGDSGSGDTQYF TGTGCCAGCAGCTACCGACTAGCGGGAGATTCTGGGTCGGGAGATACGCAGTATTTT TRBV3-1/TRBV3-2 NA TRBD2 TRBJ2-3
CASSPTGTGGYSNQPQHF TGTGCCAGTAGTCCGACCGGGACAGGGGGTTATAGCAATCAGCCCCAGCATTTT TRBV19 NA TRBD1 TRBJ1-5
CASSVSTARGEQYF TGTGCCAGTAGTGTCTCGACTGCTCGGGGCGAGCAGTACTTC TRBV19 NA NA TRBJ2-7
CASSQTGGNTEAFF TGTGCCAGTAGCCAAACAGGGGGGAACACTGAAGCTTTCTTT TRBV19 NA TRBD1 TRBJ1-1
CASSLSQGNYGYTF TGTGCCAGCAGCCTATCACAGGGGAACTATGGCTACACCTTC TRBV7-2 NA TRBD1 TRBJ1-2
CSARDSNTGELFF TGCAGCGCCCGGGACAGTAACACCGGGGAGCTGTTTTTT TRBV29-1 few TRBD1 TRBJ2-2
CASSPRDNSPLHF TGTGCCAGCAGTCCCAGGGATAATTCACCCCTCCACTTT TRBV12-3/TRBV12-4 NA NA TRBJ1-6
CASSPYTAGEAFF TGTGCCAGCAGCCCCTACACGGCGGGTGAAGCTTTCTTT TRBV6-5 NA NA TRBJ1-1
CASRREQPAPANYGYTF TGTGCCAGCAGGAGGGAACAGCCGGCCCCTGCTAACTATGGCTACACCTTC TRBV5-5 NA NA TRBJ1-2
CASSLRDYGHEQYF TGTGCCAGCAGCTTGAGGGACTATGGTCACGAGCAGTACTTC TRBV7-2 NA TRBD2 TRBJ2-7
CASSLGEGYGYTF TGTGCCAGCAGCTTAGGGGAGGGCTATGGCTACACCTTC TRBV7-2 NA NA TRBJ1-2
CASSNGQGRTGANVLTF TGTGCCAGCAGCAACGGACAGGGGAGGACTGGGGCCAACGTCCTGACTTTC TRBV11-3 NA TRBD1 TRBJ2-6
CASSLGTDTQYF TGTGCCAGCAGTCTAGGCACCGATACGCAGTATTTT TRBV28 NA NA TRBJ2-3
CASSLAGAVDEQYF TGTGCCAGCAGCTTAGCGGGGGCAGTGGACGAGCAGTACTTC TRBV7-6 NA NA TRBJ2-7
CATSRDRGAHEQYF TGTGCCACCAGCAGAGATCGGGGGGCCCACGAGCAGTACTTC TRBV15 NA NA TRBJ2-7
CASSYPGLARDTQYF TGTGCCAGCAGTTACCCGGGACTAGCACGGGATACGCAGTATTTT TRBV6-2/TRBV6-3 NA TRBD2 TRBJ2-3
CASSQDRRGQPQHF TGTGCCAGCAGCCAAGATCGAAGGGGTCAGCCCCAGCATTTT TRBV3-1/TRBV3-2 NA NA TRBJ1-5
CAISEAGTSGSTDTQYF TGTGCCATCAGTGAGGCTGGGACTAGCGGATCCACAGATACGCAGTATTTT TRBV10-3 NA TRBD2 TRBJ2-3
CAWSGGKKTSQYF TGTGCCTGGAGTGGAGGCAAGAAAACGAGCCAGTACTTC TRBV30 NA NA TRBJ2-7
CASSSGTSGPNEQFF TGTGCCAGCAGCTCCGGGACTAGCGGCCCCAATGAGCAGTTCTTC TRBV7-2 once TRBD2 TRBJ2-1
CASSSQAPAGAGELFF TGCGCCAGCAGCTCGCAGGCCCCCGCGGGAGCCGGGGAGCTGTTTTTT TRBV5-1 NA TRBD2 TRBJ2-2
CASSLDRGPYEQYF TGTGCCAGCAGTTTGGACAGGGGACCCTACGAGCAGTACTTC TRBV27 NA TRBD1 TRBJ2-7
CASSWSIYTEAFF TGTGCCAGCAGTTGGAGTATTTACACTGAAGCTTTCTTT TRBV27 NA NA TRBJ1-1
CASSIGGGLAGNNEQFF TGTGCCAGTAGTATAGGTGGAGGGCTAGCGGGGAACAATGAGCAGTTCTTC TRBV19 NA TRBD2 TRBJ2-1
CASRYSGQGREPLHF TGTGCCAGCAGATACTCGGGACAGGGGCGGGAACCCCTCCACTTT TRBV6-5 once TRBD1 TRBJ1-6
CASSHRRGISEKLFF TGTGCCAGCAGTCACAGAAGGGGGATCAGTGAAAAACTGTTTTTT TRBV6-5 NA NA TRBJ1-4
CASSPRRVVHNEQFF TGTGCCAGCAGTCCAAGGAGGGTGGTTCACAATGAGCAGTTCTTC TRBV7-9 NA NA TRBJ2-1
CASSMAGVNYGYTF TGTGCCAGTAGTATGGCAGGGGTTAACTATGGCTACACCTTC TRBV19 NA NA TRBJ1-2
CASSLDRSNQPQHF TGTGCCAGCAGCTTGGACAGAAGCAATCAGCCCCAGCATTTT TRBV5-4 once NA TRBJ1-5
CASRPAGLSTDTQYF TGTGCCAGTCGTCCCGCGGGACTAAGCACAGATACGCAGTATTTT TRBV18 NA TRBD2 TRBJ2-3
CATSDSPGEGYTF TGTGCCACCAGTGATTCCCCAGGGGAAGGCTACACCTTC TRBV24-1 NA NA TRBJ1-2
CASSLGPKRVTPGAKNIQYF TGTGCCAGCAGCTTAGGACCCAAGCGGGTCACTCCGGGAGCCAAAAACATTCAGTACTTC TRBV11-3 NA NA TRBJ2-4
CASSFGETQYF TGTGCCAGCAGCTTCGGAGAGACCCAGTACTTC TRBV5-4 NA NA TRBJ2-5
CASSSRGTDTGELFF TGTGCCAGCAGCAGCCGCGGGACTGACACCGGGGAGCTGTTTTTT TRBV7-2 NA NA TRBJ2-2
CASSPAPSRGASGNTIYF TGTGCCAGCAGTCCCGCTCCGTCTAGGGGCGCTTCTGGAAACACCATATATTTT TRBV27 NA NA TRBJ1-3
CAWSPTDRRGYTF TGTGCCTGGAGCCCCACCGACAGGAGAGGCTACACCTTC TRBV30 NA NA TRBJ1-2
CASREGAQDGYTF TGTGCCAGCAGGGAGGGGGCTCAGGATGGCTACACCTTC TRBV6-5 NA TRBD1 TRBJ1-2
CAISPGQGDHGYTF TGTGCCATCAGCCCGGGACAGGGTGACCATGGCTACACCTTC TRBV10-3 NA TRBD1 TRBJ1-2
CASSLGTGVSGANVLTF TGTGCCAGCAGTTTGGGGACAGGGGTCTCTGGGGCCAACGTCCTGACTTTC TRBV27 NA TRBD1 TRBJ2-6
CASTFTLAGELFF TGTGCCAGCACCTTCACACTAGCCGGGGAGCTGTTTTTT TRBV6-5 NA NA TRBJ2-2
CSASSYEQYF TGCAGTGCCTCCTCCTACGAGCAGTACTTC TRBV20-1 NA NA TRBJ2-7
CASSQVGDTQYF TGTGCCAGCAGCCAAGTCGGAGATACGCAGTATTTT TRBV3-1/TRBV3-2 NA NA TRBJ2-3
CAVGQVNSPLHF TGTGCCGTAGGACAGGTGAATTCACCCCTCCACTTT TRBV19 NA TRBD1 TRBJ1-6